The next 20 T cell receptor beta chains were all read from a single sample in a study of somatic mutations in cytotoxic T cells in rheumatoid arthritis. Method: immunoSEQ multiplex PCR; TCRdb's copy keeps in-frame clones and lacks some. The sample includes approximately 10,000 clones, about 80% seen only once; the top ten take roughly 8.7%. The source material was CD8+ T cells sorted from blood. The origin of the receptors is an older woman with rheumatoid arthritis.

The chain carries TRBV28 and TRBJ2-5, with 7 bases fitting TRBD1. This CDR3 has 13 residues. CDR1 and CDR2 (germline): MDHEN, SYDVKM. Unmatched junction bases numbered 4, after V lost 7 bases and J lost 2 bases. CDR3 amino acids: CASMRQGQETQYF. For the CDR3, the DNA is TGTGCCAGCATGCGACAGGGACAAGAGACCCAGTACTTC.

This chain joins TRBV7-3 and TRBJ2-3; 8 nucleotides line up with TRBD2. Germline CDR1 and CDR2: SGHTA and FQGTGA. V was pared by 5 bases and J by 6 bases, with 13 bases of the junction left unmatched. This CDR3 region has 16 residues. This CDR3 is CASSPLVGTSKDTQYF. CDR3 nucleotide sequence: TGTGCCAGCAGCCCCCTAGTCGGGACTAGTAAGGATACGCAGTATTTT.

The chain links TRBV2 to TRBJ2-7, with TRBD2 matching 9 bases. This CDR3 contains 15 residues. Germline V gene lookup returns CDR1 SNHLY and CDR2 FYNNEI. J gave up 0 bases and V 5 bases, and 5 bases lay outside the gene matches. CDR3 amino acids: CASSSSGISSYEQYF. CDR3 bases: TGTGCCAGCAGTTCTAGCGGGATCAGCTCCTACGAGCAGTACTTC.

V gene TRBV4-1 combines with J gene TRBJ1-5; unclear D gene. In germline, CDR1 is MGHRA, CDR2 YSYEKL. V lost 0 bases, J lost 0 bases, and 6 bases lay in between. The length of the CDR3 is 15 residues. CDR3 DNA: TGCGCCAGCAGCCAAGAAGACTATAGCAATCAGCCCCAGCATTTT. Translating gives CASSQEDYSNQPQHF.

V usage is TRBV28 and J usage is TRBJ2-7; TRBD1 matches 7 bases. J lost 4 bases, V lost 6 bases, and 0 bases had no gene match. The CDR3 has 11 residues. The germline CDR1 and CDR2 sequences are MDHEN and SYDVKM. The CDR3 reads CASRQGYEQYF. Written as DNA, the CDR3 is TGTGCCAGCAGACAGGGGTACGAGCAGTACTTC.

The J gene is TRBJ1-2, the V gene TRBV19; possible D gene TRBD1, 5 bases. Germline CDR1 LNHDA, CDR2 SQIVND (reference sequence). This CDR3 is 14 amino acids long. Trimming stripped 5 bases from V and 8 bases from J, with 18 bases between. CDR3 residues: CASSPNPGQGGYTF. The CDR3 nucleotides read TGTGCCAGTAGTCCCAATCCAGGGCAAGGGGGCTACACCTTC.

V and J are TRBV6-5 and TRBJ1-2; D possibly corresponds to TRBD1 (6 bases). Trimming left V 2 bases short and J 3 bases short, with 10 bases between. This CDR3 is built from 14 residues. Germline values: CDR1 MNHEY, CDR2 SVGAGI. CDR3 in amino acids: CASSYRTDYYGYTF. In DNA, the CDR3 is TGTGCCAGCAGTTACCGGACAGATTACTATGGCTACACCTTC.

This clone turned up a few times. The J gene is TRBJ2-2, the V gene TRBV5-1; 11 bases agree with TRBD2. The V and J ends lost 7 bases and 1 base, in that order; junction bases with no gene match: 12. The germline V gene encodes CDR1 SGHRS and CDR2 YFSETQ. The CDR3 is 18 amino acids. Here the CDR3 reads CASGSWASGRRNTGELFF. CDR3 nucleotide sequence: TGCGCCAGCGGATCCTGGGCTAGCGGGAGGCGGAACACCGGGGAGCTGTTTTTT.

The chain employs TRBV10-3 and TRBJ2-3; 8 bases align to TRBD1. The CDR3 totals 16 residues. Trimming removed 0 bases from V and 5 bases from J; junction bases left unmatched: 7. Germline-derived CDR1 and CDR2 are ENHRY and SYGVKD. CDR3 region: CAISESVTGVIDTQYF. In DNA form, the CDR3 reads TGTGCCATCAGTGAGTCGGTGACAGGGGTCATAGATACGCAGTATTTT.

The rearrangement joins TRBV7-6 to TRBJ2-1, with 9 bases fitting TRBD2. V was pared by 5 bases and J by 4 bases, with 9 bases of the junction left unmatched. CDR1 is SGHVS and CDR2 is FNYEAQ in the germline V gene. This CDR3 comprises 16 residues. The CDR3 here is CASSPDVAGAYNEQFF. CDR3 bases: TGTGCCAGCAGCCCAGACGTAGCGGGAGCTTACAATGAGCAGTTCTTC.

The chain employs TRBV4-3 and TRBJ2-2, with TRBD1 identical over 8 bases. V dropped 3 bases and J dropped 4; count of bases not matched to a gene: 13. The CDR3 extends over 18 amino acids. Germline V gene data show CDR1 as LGHNA and CDR2 as YSLEER. The CDR3 reads CASSHGPGGEVLTGELFF. The CDR3 coding sequence is TGCGCCAGCAGCCACGGGCCAGGGGGCGAAGTGCTCACCGGGGAGCTGTTTTTT.

This chain connects TRBV7-3 to TRBJ2-1, with D uncertain. Germline V gene lookup returns CDR1 SGHTA and CDR2 FQGTGA. The V end lost 2 bases, the J end lost 0 bases, and 8 bases lay between the germline ends. The CDR3 is made up of 15 amino acids. The CDR3 here is CASSLEPSSYNEQFF. The CDR3 nucleotides read TGTGCCAGCAGCTTAGAGCCGAGCTCCTACAATGAGCAGTTCTTC.

The chain's CDR3 is CASSHSPGQETQYF. As DNA, the CDR3 is TGCGCCAGCAGCCATTCCCCAGGTCAAGAGACCCAGTACTTC. The chain combines TRBV5-1 with TRBJ2-5; D gene uncertain. The germline V gene has CDR1 SGHRS and CDR2 YFSETQ. CDR3 length: 14 residues. V lost 4 bases to trimming and J lost 2 bases, with 12 bases between them. The complete variable domain, with remaining parts taken from reference TRBV5-1 and TRBJ2-5, reads KAGVTQTPRYLIKTRGQQVTLSCSPISGHRSVSWYQQTPGQGLQFLFEYFSETQRNKGNFPGRFSGRQFSNSRSEMNVSTLELGDSALYLCASSHSPGQETQYFGPGTRLLVL.

V usage is TRBV4-1 and J usage is TRBJ1-1; D not certain. Deletions cut 0 bases from V and 0 bases from J, with 11 bases between. Germline assignment: CDR1 MGHRA and CDR2 YSYEKL. CDR3 size: 16 residues. The CDR3 sequence is CASSQDERALNTEAFF. CDR3 bases: TGCGCCAGCAGCCAAGATGAGCGAGCCCTGAACACTGAAGCTTTCTTT.

The chain uses TRBV4-1 and TRBJ1-3; the D is unclear. Germline V lookup: CDR1 MGHRA, CDR2 YSYEKL. This CDR3 has 15 amino acids. The V and J ends lost 4 bases and 3 bases respectively, with 13 bases between them. The CDR3 protein is CASSPGYSGGNTIYF. CDR3 bases: TGCGCCAGCAGCCCAGGATACAGTGGTGGAAACACCATATATTTT.

The CDR3 nucleotides read TGTGCCAGCAGCTGGGAGGGGTTACCCTACGAGCAGTACTTC. Amino acid sequence: CASSWEGLPYEQYF. The chain couples TRBV7-9 to TRBJ2-5, with 7 positions matching TRBD2. The J call is in doubt because the DNA end fits TRBJ2-7 better. This CDR3 spans 14 amino acids. The germline gives CDR1 SEHNR, CDR2 FQNEAQ (reference sequence).

This clone was seen only a few times. This chain links TRBV4-1 with TRBJ2-7; 9 bases line up with TRBD2. J lost 2 bases, V lost 0 bases, and 2 bases had no gene match. Per germline, CDR1 MGHRA and CDR2 YSYEKL. CDR3 length: 15 residues. CDR3: CASSQELAGPYEQYF. The CDR3, as DNA: TGCGCCAGCAGCCAAGAACTAGCGGGTCCCTACGAGCAGTACTTC.

The chain uses TRBV11-3 and TRBJ2-3, with 9 bases matching TRBD2. This CDR3 contains 16 residues. Germline-derived CDR1 and CDR2 are SGHNT and YENEEA. V dropped 5 bases and J dropped 2; count of bases not matched to a gene: 8. CDR3 coding DNA: TGTGCCAGCAGCATTGGACTAGCGTCCTACACAGATACGCAGTATTTT. It encodes CASSIGLASYTDTQYF.

The V gene is TRBV28, the J gene TRBJ1-2; 9 bases are shared with TRBD1. The V and J ends lost 6 bases and 4 bases, in that order; junction bases with no gene match: 6. This CDR3 is built from 14 residues. Germline CDR1 MDHEN, CDR2 SYDVKM. Written as DNA, the CDR3 is TGTGCCAGCAGAAGGACAGGGGATATCTATGGCTACACCTTC. This translates into CASRRTGDIYGYTF.

The chain joins TRBV4-1 to TRBJ2-7; D is ambiguous. V dropped 4 bases and J dropped 1 base, with 8 bases sitting between them. The CDR3 is made up of 13 amino acids. Germline loops: CDR1 MGHRA, CDR2 YSYEKL. This chain's CDR3 is CASSPGSSYEQYF. CDR3 nucleotide sequence: TGCGCCAGCAGCCCTGGCAGTTCCTACGAGCAGTACTTC.